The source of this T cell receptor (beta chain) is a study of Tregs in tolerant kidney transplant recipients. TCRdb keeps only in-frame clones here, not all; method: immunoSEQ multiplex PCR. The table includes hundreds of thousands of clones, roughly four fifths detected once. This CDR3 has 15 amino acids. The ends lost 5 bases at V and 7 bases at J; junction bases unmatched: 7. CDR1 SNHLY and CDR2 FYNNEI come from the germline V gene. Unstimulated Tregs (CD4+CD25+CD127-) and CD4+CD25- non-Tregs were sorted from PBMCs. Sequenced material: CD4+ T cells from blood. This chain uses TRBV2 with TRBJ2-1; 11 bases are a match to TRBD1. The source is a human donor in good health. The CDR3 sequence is CASSRTGGRWNEQFF. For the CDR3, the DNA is TGTGCCAGCAGTCGGACAGGGGGCAGGTGGAATGAGCAGTTCTTC. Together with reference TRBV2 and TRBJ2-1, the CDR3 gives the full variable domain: EPEVTQTPSHQVTQMGQEVILRCVPISNHLYFYWYRQILGQKVEFLVSFYNNEISEKSEIFDDQFSVERPDGSNFTLKIRSTKLEDSAMYFCASSRTGGRWNEQFFGPGTRLTVL.